The sequence of this T cell receptor (beta chain) was determined in a study of blood T cell repertoires in COVID-19. Study in general: Some COVID-19 samples were acute and others convalescent; all came from the United States, Italy and Spain. From T cells, B-cell-depleted T cells, or PBMCs came the material, which was cDNA or gDNA.

Trimming left V 4 bases short and J 4 bases short, with 10 bases between. This CDR3 region has 13 residues. Original handling: Quantification of nucleated cells was approximated via reference gene primer amplification. TCRdb's copy holds only in-frame clones and misses some; the assay was immunoSEQ multiplex PCR. V, J and clone size are those of that table, while D and trimming were read from the DNA. Of around 72,000 clones listed, 75% to 95% are singletons. The receptor comes from a human donor with active COVID-19. The donor label of this sample is uncertain. The sample was peripheral blood. This chain uses TRBV12-3 or TRBV12-4 with TRBJ2-5; TRBD2 might be the D (5 bases). The CDR3 DNA reads as TGTGCCAGCAGTTCGGGAATCGGAGAGACCCAGTACTTC. The encoded protein is CASSSGIGETQYF.